The clone carrying this T cell receptor (beta chain) was recorded at least ten times. Its matching antigen is unknown. The data derive from a study of neurological immune-mediated disorders. Study outcomes and limitations: One related-CDR3 cluster, found by phylogenetic grouping, held repertoires of 18 of 34 multiple sclerosis patients and is a possible signature.

By 5'RACE with 10-nucleotide random UMIs, the cDNA was made. Each sequencing run yielded over 170 million TCR-beta sequences from 15-18 subjects. TCRdb processed the 5' RACE reads anew with MiXCR; each CDR3 protein has one entry. The sample lists some 56,000 distinct CDR3 sequences, roughly 3.8% occurring once. The CDR3 loop spans 12 amino acids. CDR1 KGHSH and CDR2 LQKENI come from the germline V gene. V lost 5 bases to trimming and J lost 3 bases, with 8 bases between them. PBMCs stored at -80 C, 2 million in total, were the source of the unsorted libraries. This clonotype was obtained from a man in his sixties with multiple sclerosis. This chain connects TRBV18 to TRBJ2-7; D is ambiguous. The source material was PBMCs. CDR3 protein: CASSGSDYEQYF. As DNA, the CDR3 is TGTGCCAGCTCAGGCAGTGACTACGAGCAGTACTTC.